Shown below are 12 T cell receptor beta chains from a single sample sequenced in a study of cytomegalovirus exposure and HLA in healthy donors (dated by TCRdb to 2015 to 2018). Libraries were made using the immunoSEQ multiplex PCR assay. TCRdb took over this immuneACCESS table, retaining in-frame rearrangements with V and J assigned. Such tables are incomplete; in checked studies, under half of the missing clones stem from an unresolved V gene, and the remainder is unexplained. This sample is represented by 60,000 to 75,000 clones; approximately 96% of them were singletons. The top ten clones comprise about 0.96% of the sample. The sample was PBMCs. The receptors stem from a man between 18 and 35 years old in good health and CMV-seronegative.

The gene calls are TRBV5-4 and TRBJ2-7; TRBD1 agrees at 11 bases. V was clipped by 3 bases and J by 7 bases; unmatched bases: 9. Looked up from germline, CDR1 is SGHNT and CDR2 is YYREEE (reference sequence). The CDR3 loop spans 15 amino acids. DNA for the CDR3: TGTGCCAGCAGCTCACCCGGGACAGGGGGGGAAGAGCAGTACTTC. Encoded protein: CASSSPGTGGEEQYF.

This sequence joins TRBV6-5 and TRBJ1-2; TRBD1 matches 7 bases. Germline V gives CDR1 MNHEY, CDR2 SVGAGI. The CDR3 contains 14 residues. The V and J ends lost 2 bases and 6 bases, in that order; junction bases with no gene match: 6. This chain's CDR3 is CASSYGTASDGYTF. The CDR3 coding sequence is TGTGCCAGCAGTTACGGGACAGCTTCGGATGGCTACACCTTC.

This chain uses TRBV29-1 with TRBJ2-1; D is possibly TRBD2 (6 bases). CDR1 is SQVTM, CDR2 ANQGSEA, per germline. This CDR3 is built from 13 residues. The V and J ends lost 3 bases and 3 bases respectively, with 9 bases between them. CDR3 sequence: CSVEGGFYNEQFF. As DNA, the CDR3 is TGCAGCGTTGAGGGGGGTTTCTACAATGAGCAGTTCTTC.

This clone was detected only once. J is TRBJ2-7 and V is TRBV29-1; 7 bases match TRBD1. Germline V gene data show CDR1 as SQVTM and CDR2 as ANQGSEA. There are 11 residues in the CDR3. The CDR3 here is CSGQVAYEQYF. The CDR3 bases are TGCAGTGGACAGGTCGCCTACGAGCAGTACTTC.

The rearrangement joins TRBV27 to TRBJ2-3; tentative D call: TRBD2 (6 bases). Germline V gives CDR1 MNHEY, CDR2 SMNVEV (reference sequence). The CDR3 totals 15 residues. V shed 5 bases and J shed 1 base, with 13 bases lying between them. The CDR3 DNA reads as TGTGCCAGCAGTCCTTGGGAGGACGGCACAGATACGCAGTATTTT. This sequence encodes CASSPWEDGTDTQYF.

The chain couples TRBV10-1 to TRBJ2-7, with D maybe TRBD2 (6 bases). Germline V gene data show CDR1 as WNHNN and CDR2 as SYGVQD (reference sequence). CDR3 length equals 15 residues. The V end was cut by 3 bases, the J end by 5 bases, with 17 bases between. The CDR3 loop is CASSDTTRGVDEQYF. In nucleotides, the CDR3 is TGCGCCAGCAGTGACACGACTAGGGGAGTTGACGAGCAGTACTTC.

V and J are TRBV27 and TRBJ2-3; 8 bases line up with TRBD2. Germline CDR1 and CDR2: MNHEY and SMNVEV (reference sequence). This CDR3 has 14 residues. Trimming removed 4 bases from V and 6 bases from J; junction bases left unmatched: 6. CDR3 sequence (DNA): TGTGCCAGCAGTTCCGGACTAGCAAGGGATACGCAGTATTTT. The encoded protein is CASSSGLARDTQYF.

The genes are TRBV4-1 and TRBJ1-5; 7 nucleotides match TRBD1. The CDR3 covers 17 residues. The V gene end was trimmed by 3 bases and the J gene end by 0 bases; junction bases not matched to a gene: 8. Per germline, CDR1 MGHRA and CDR2 YSYEKL. CDR3: CASSHEGTVYSNQPQHF. In DNA, the CDR3 is TGCGCCAGCAGCCACGAAGGGACAGTCTATAGCAATCAGCCCCAGCATTTT.

A single count supports this clone. The V and J genes are TRBV19 and TRBJ2-5; TRBD1 is a possible D gene (7 bases). This CDR3 is 13 amino acids long. V was trimmed by 5 bases and J by 5 bases, leaving 12 bases between them. From germline, CDR1 is LNHDA and CDR2 SQIVND (reference sequence). DNA of the CDR3: TGTGCCAGTAGTGACAGGGACTGGGAGACCCAGTACTTC. Its translation: CASSDRDWETQYF.

This clone appeared a single time. The rearrangement joins TRBV6-6 to TRBJ1-5; D ambiguous. Germline V gene lookup returns CDR1 MNHNY and CDR2 SVGAGI (reference sequence). The CDR3 totals 14 residues. The ends were cut back, 0 bases at V and 6 bases at J, with 9 bases in the middle. This chain's CDR3 is CASSYSRVGQPQHF. CDR3 nucleotide sequence: TGTGCCAGCAGTTACTCGAGGGTTGGTCAGCCCCAGCATTTT.

In its sample, this clone was seen once. The gene calls are TRBV15 and TRBJ2-3; weak D call: TRBD2 (6 bases). Germline V gene sequence: CDR1 LNHNV, CDR2 YYDKDF (reference sequence). This CDR3 is built from 13 residues. V lost 3 bases and J lost 11, with 15 bases in between. The CDR3 loop is CATSSRDFGQQYF. The CDR3 coding sequence is TGTGCCACCAGCAGTCGGGACTTCGGGCAGCAGTATTTT.

The CDR3 protein is CASTLIAGEGSSTDTQYF. The DNA of the CDR3 is TGTGCCAGCACCCTGATAGCGGGAGAGGGGTCTAGCACAGATACGCAGTATTTT. The chain combines TRBV2 with TRBJ2-3; 9 bases match TRBD2. V shed 7 bases, J shed 0 bases, and the junction held 14 bases outside the gene matches. This CDR3 region has 18 residues. Germline assignment: CDR1 SNHLY and CDR2 FYNNEI.